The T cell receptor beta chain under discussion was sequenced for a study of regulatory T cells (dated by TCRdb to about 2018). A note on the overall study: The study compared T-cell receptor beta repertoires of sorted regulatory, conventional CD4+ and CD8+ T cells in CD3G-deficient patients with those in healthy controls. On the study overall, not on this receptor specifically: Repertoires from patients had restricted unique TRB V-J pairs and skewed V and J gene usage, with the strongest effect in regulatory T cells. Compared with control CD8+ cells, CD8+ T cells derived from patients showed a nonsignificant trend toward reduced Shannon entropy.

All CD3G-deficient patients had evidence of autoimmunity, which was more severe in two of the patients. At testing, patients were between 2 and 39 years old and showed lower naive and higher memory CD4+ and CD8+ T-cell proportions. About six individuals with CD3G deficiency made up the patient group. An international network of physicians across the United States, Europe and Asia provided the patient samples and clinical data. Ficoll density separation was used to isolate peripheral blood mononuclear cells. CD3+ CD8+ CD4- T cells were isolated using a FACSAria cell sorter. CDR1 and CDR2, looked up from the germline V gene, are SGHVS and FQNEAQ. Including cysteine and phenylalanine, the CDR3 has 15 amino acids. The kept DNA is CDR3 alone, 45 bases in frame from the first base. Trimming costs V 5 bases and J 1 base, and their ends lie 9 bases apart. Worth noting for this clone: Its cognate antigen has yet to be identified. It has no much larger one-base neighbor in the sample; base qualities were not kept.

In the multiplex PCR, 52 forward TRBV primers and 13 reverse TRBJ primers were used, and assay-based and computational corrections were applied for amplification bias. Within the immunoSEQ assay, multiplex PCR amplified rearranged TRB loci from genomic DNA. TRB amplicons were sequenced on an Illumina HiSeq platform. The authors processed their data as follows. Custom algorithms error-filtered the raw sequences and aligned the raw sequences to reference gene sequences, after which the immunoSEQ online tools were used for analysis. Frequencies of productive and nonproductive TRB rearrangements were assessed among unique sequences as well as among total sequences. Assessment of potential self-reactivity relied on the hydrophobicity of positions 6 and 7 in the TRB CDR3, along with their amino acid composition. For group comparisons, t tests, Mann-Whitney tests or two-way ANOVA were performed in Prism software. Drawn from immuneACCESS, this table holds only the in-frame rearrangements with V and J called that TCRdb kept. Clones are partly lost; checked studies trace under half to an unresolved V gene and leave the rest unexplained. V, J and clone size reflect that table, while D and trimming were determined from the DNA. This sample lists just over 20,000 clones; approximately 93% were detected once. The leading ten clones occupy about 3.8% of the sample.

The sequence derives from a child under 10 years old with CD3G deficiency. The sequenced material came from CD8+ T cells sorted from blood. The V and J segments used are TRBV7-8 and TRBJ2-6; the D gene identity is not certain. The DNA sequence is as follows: TGTGCCAGCAGCCTCGTGGGATCTGGGGCCAACGTCCTGACTTTC. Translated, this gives CASSLVGSGANVLTF. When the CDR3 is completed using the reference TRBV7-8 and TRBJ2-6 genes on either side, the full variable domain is GAGVSQSPRYKVAKRGQDVALRCDPISGHVSLFWYQQALGQGPEFLTYFQNEAQLDKSGLPSDRFFAERPEGSVSTLKIQRTQQEDSAVYLCASSLVGSGANVLTFGAGSRLTVL.